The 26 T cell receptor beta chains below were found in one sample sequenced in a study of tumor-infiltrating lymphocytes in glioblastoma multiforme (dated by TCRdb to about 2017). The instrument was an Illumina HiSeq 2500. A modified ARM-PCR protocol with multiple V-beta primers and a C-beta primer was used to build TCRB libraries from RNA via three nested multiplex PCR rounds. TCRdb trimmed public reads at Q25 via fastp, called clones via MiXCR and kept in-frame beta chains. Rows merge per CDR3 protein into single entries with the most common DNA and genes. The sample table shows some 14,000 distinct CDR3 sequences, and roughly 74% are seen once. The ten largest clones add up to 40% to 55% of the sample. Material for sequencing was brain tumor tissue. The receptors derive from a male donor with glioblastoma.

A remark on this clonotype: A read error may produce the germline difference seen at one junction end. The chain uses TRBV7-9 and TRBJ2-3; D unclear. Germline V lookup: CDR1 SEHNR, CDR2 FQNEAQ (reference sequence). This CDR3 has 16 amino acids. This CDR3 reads CASSLPESSEADAQYF. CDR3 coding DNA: TGTGCCAGCAGCTTACCCGAATCGTCAGAGGCAGATGCGCAGTATTTT. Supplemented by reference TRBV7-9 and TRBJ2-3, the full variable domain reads DTGVSQNPRHKITKRGQNVTFRCDPISEHNRLYWYRQTLGQGPEFLTYFQNEAQLEKSRLLSDRFSAERPKGSFSTLEIQRTEQGDSAMYLCASSLPESSEADAQYFGPGTRLTVL.

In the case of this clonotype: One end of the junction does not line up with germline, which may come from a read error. In nucleotides, the CDR3 is TGTGCCAGAAGCTTGATTCGTTCCAGCAGGGGCTCGAACACCGGGGAGCTGTTTTTT. Amino acid sequence: CARSLIRSSRGSNTGELFF. The V call is TRBV11-2, the J call TRBJ2-2; D possibly corresponds to TRBD1 (6 bases). Germline V CDR1 and CDR2: SGHAT, FQNNGV. The CDR3 contains 19 residues.

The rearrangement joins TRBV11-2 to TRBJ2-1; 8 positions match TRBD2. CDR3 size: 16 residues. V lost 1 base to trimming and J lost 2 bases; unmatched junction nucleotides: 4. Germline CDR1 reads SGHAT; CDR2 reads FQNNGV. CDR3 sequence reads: CASSLGGTRAYNEQFF. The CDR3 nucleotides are TGTGCCAGCAGCTTAGGGGGGACTAGAGCCTACAATGAGCAGTTCTTC.

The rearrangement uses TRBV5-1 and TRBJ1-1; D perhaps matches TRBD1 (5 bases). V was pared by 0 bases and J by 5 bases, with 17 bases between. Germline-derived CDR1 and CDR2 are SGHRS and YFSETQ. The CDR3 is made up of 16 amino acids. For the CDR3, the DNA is TGCGCCAGCAGCTTGGAGTTAGGGGAAGTATGGACTGAAGCTTTCTTT. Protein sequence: CASSLELGEVWTEAFF. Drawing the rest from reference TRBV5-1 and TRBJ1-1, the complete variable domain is KAGVTQTPRYLIKTRGQQVTLSCSPISGHRSVSWYQQTPGQGLQFLFEYFSETQRNKGNFPGRFSGRQFSNSRSEMNVSTLELGDSALYLCASSLELGEVWTEAFFGQGTRLTVV.

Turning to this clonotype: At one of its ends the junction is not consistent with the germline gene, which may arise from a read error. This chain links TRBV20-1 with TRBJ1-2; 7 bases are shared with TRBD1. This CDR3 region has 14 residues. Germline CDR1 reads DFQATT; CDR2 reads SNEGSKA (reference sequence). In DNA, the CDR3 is TGCAGTGTTAGGAGGGACAGTGTTAACTATGGCCACACCTTC. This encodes CSVRRDSVNYGHTF.

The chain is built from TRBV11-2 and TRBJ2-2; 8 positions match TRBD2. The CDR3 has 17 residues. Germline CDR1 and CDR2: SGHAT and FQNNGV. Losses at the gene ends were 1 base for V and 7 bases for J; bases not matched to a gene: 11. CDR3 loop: CASSLGRAGVTCGELFF. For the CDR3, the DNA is TGTGCCAGCAGCTTAGGGAGAGCGGGAGTCACTTGCGGGGAGCTGTTTTTT.

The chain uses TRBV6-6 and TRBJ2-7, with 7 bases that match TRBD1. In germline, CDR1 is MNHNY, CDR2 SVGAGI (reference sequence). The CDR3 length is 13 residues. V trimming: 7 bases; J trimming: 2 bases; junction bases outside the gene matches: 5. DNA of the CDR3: TGTGCCAGCACCCCGGGACAGACCTACGAGCAGTACTTC. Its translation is CASTPGQTYEQYF.

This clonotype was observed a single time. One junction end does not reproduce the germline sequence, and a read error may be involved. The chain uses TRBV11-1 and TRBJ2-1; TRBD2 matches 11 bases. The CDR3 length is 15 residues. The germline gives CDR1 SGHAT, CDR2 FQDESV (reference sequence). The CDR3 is CARSLLAGVYHGQFF. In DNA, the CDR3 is TGTGCCAGAAGCTTACTAGCGGGAGTTTACCATGGGCAGTTCTTC.

CDR3 loop: CHTESGGSTGELFF. The CDR3 DNA sequence: TGTCACACAGAATCAGGGGGCAGCACCGGGGAGCTGTTTTTT. The gene calls are TRBV10-3 and TRBJ2-2; TRBD1 matches 8 bases. Germline V gene lookup returns CDR1 ENHRY and CDR2 SYGVKD. The CDR3 is made up of 14 amino acids.

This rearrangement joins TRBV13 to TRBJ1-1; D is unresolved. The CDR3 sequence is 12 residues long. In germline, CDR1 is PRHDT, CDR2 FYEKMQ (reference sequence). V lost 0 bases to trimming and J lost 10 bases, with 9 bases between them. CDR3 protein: CASSLGRNGAFF. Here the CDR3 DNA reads TGTGCCAGCAGCTTAGGCCGGAATGGAGCTTTCTTT. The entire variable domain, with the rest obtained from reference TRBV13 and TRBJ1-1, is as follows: AAGVIQSPRHLIKEKRETATLKCYPIPRHDTVYWYQQGPGQDPQFLISFYEKMQSDKGSIPDRFSAQQFSDYHSELNMSSLELGDSALYFCASSLGRNGAFFGQGTRLTVV.

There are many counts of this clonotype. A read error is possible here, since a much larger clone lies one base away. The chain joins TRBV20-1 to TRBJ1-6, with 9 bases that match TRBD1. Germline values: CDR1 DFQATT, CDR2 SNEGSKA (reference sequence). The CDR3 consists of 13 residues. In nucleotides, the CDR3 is TGCGGTGCTAGACGGGACAGGGAATCACCCCTCCACTTT. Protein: CGARRDRESPLHF.

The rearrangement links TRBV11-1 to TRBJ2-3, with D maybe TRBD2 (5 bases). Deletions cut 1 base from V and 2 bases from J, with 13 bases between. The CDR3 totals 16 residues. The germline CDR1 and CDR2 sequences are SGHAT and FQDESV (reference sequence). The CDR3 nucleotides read TGTGCCAGCAGCTTAGGACTACCGGGAAACACAGATACGCAGTATTTT. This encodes CASSLGLPGNTDTQYF.

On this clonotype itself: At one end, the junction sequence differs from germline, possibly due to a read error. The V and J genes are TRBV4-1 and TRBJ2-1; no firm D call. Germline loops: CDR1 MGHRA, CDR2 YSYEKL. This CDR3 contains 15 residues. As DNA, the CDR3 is TGCGCCAGCAGCCAAGAAGCAAAGCCCTATAATGAACAGTTCTTC. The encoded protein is CASSQEAKPYNEQFF.

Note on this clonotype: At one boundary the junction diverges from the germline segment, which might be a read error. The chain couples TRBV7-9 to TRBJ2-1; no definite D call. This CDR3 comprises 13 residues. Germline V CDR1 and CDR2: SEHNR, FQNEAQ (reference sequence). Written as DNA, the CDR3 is TGTGTCAGCAGCTTAAGAGCTACAAATGAGCTGTTCTTC. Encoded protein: CVSSLRATNELFF.

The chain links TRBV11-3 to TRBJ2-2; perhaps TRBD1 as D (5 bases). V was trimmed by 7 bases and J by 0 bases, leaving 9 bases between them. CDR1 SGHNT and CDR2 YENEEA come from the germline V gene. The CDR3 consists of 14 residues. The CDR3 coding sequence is TGTGCCAGCAAGACAGATGCGAACACCGGGGAGCTGTTTTTT. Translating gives CASKTDANTGELFF. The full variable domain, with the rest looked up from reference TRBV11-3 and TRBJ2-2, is EAGVVQSPRYKIIEKKQPVAFWCNPISGHNTLYWYLQNLGQGPELLIRYENEEAVDDSQLPKDRFSAERLKGVDSTLKIQPAELGDSAVYLCASKTDANTGELFFGEGSRLTVL.

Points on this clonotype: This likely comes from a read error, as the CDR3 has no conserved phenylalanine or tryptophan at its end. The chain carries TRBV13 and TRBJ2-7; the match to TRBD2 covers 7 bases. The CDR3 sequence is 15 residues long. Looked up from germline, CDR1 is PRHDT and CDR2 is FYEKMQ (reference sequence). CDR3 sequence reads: CDSRIGLVPPYEQYL. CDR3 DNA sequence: TGTGACAGCAGGATCGGACTAGTCCCCCCCTACGAGCAGTACCTC.

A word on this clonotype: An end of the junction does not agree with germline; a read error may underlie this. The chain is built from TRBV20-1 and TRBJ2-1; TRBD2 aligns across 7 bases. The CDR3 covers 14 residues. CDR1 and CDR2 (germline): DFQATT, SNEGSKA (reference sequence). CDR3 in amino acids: CNARRESSYNEQFF. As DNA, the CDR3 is TGCAATGCTAGGCGGGAGAGCTCCTACAATGAGCAGTTCTTC.

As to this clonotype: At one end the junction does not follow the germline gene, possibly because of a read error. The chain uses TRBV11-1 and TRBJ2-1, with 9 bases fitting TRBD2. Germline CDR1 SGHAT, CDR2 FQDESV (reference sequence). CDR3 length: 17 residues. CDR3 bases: TGTGCCAGCAGCTTAGGGGCAGGCAGCGGGAGGAATGTTGAGCAGCTCTTC. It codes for CASSLGAGSGRNVEQLF.

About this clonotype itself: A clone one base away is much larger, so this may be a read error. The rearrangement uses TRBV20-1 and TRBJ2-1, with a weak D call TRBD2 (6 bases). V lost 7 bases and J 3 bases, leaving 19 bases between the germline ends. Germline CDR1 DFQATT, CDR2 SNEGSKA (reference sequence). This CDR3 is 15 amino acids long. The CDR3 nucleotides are TGCAGTGTTAGTGGCCCGGGACTGTACTACAATGAGCAGTTCTTC. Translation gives CSVSGPGLYYNEQFF.

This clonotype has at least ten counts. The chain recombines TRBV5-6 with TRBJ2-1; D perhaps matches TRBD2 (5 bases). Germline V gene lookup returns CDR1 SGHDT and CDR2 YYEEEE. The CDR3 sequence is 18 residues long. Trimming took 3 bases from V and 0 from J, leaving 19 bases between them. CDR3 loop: CASSSDEIDYRSYNEQFF. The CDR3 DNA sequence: TGTGCCAGCAGCTCCGATGAAATAGACTATCGCTCCTACAATGAGCAGTTCTTC.

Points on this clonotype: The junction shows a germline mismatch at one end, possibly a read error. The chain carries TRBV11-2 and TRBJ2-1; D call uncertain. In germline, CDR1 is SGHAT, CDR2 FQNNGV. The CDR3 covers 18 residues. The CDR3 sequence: CASSLVTGWKGSYNEQFF. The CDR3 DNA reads TGTGCCAGCAGCTTAGTTACTGGCTGGAAGGGTTCCTACAATGAGCAGTTCTTT.

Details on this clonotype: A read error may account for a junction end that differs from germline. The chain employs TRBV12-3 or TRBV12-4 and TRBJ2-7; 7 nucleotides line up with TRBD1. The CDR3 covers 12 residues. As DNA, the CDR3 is TGTGCCAACAGTTTTAGACAGGGCGAGCAGTACTTC. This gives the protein CANSFRQGEQYF.

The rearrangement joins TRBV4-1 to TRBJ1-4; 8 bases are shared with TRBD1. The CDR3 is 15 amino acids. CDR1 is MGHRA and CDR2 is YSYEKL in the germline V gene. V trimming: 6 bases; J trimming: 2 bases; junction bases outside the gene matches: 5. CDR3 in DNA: TGCGCCAGCAGTGGACAGGGTCCTACTAATGAAAAACTGTTTTTT. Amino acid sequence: CASSGQGPTNEKLFF.

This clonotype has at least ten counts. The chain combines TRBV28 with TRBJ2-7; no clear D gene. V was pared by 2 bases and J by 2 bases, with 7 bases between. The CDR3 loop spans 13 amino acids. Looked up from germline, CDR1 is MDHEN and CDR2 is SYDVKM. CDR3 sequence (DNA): TGTGCCAGCAGTTTAGTGACGGCCTACGAGCAGTACTTC. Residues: CASSLVTAYEQYF. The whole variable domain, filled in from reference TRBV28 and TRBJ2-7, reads DVKVTQSSRYLVKRTGEKVFLECVQDMDHENMFWYRQDPGLGLRLIYFSYDVKMKEKGDIPEGYSVSREKKERFSLILESASTNQTSMYLCASSLVTAYEQYFGPGTRLTVT.

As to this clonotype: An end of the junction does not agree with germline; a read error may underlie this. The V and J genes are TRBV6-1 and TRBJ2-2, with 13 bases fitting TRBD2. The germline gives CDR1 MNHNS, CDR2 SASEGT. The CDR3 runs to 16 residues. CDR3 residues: CACTELAGGYTGELFF. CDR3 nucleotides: TGTGCCTGCACCGAACTAGCGGGAGGGTACACCGGGGAGCTGTTTTTC.

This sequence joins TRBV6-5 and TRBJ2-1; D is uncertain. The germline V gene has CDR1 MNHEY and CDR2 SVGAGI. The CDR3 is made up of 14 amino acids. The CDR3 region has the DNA TGTACCATCAGTTATGGGCCGGGCTTCGGTGAGCAGTTCTTC. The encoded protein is CTISYGPGFGEQFF.